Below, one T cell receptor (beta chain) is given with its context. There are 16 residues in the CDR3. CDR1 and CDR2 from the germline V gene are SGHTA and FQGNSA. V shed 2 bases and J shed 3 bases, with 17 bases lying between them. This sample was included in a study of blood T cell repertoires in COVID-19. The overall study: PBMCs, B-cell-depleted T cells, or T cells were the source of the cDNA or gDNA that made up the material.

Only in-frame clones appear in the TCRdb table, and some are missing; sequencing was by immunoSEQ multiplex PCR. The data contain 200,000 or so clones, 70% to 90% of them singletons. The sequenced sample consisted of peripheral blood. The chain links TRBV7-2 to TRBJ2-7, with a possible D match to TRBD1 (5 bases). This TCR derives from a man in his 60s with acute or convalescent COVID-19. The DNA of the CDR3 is TGTGCCAGCAGCTTATCTGCGGCAGGGCGCCTCTACGAGCAGTACTTC. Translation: CASSLSAAGRLYEQYF.